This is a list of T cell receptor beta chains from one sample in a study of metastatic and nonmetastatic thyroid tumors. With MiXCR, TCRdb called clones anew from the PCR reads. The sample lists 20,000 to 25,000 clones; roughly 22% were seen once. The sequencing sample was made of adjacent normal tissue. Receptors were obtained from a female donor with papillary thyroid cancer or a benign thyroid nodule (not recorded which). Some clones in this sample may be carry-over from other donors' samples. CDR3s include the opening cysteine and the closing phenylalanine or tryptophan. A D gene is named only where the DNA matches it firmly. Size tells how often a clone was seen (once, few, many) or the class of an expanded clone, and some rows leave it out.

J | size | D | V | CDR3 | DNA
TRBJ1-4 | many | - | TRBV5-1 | CASSFGGEREKLFF | TGCGCCAGCAGCTTCGGCGGGGAACGTGAAAAACTGTTTTTT
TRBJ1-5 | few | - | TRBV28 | CASSPVWGVGQPQHF | TGTGCAAGCAGCCCCGTTTGGGGGGTAGGTCAGCCCCAGCATTTT
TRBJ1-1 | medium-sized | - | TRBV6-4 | CASSEIKGTEAFF | TGTGCCAGCAGTGAAATAAAGGGGACTGAAGCTTTCTTT
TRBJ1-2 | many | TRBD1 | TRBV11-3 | CASSSLTGNLAGGYTF | TGTGCCAGCAGCTCACTGACAGGGAATTTGGCAGGTGGCTACACCTTC
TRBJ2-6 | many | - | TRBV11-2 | CASSLETRGSGANVLTF | TGTGCCAGCAGCTTAGAGACAAGAGGGTCTGGGGCCAACGTCCTGACTTTC
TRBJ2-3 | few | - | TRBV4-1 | CASSKLGAGTDTQYF | TGCGCCAGCAGCAAGCTAGGGGCAGGCACAGATACGCAGTATTTT
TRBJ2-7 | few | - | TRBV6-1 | CASRLDPGSYEQYF | TGTGCCAGCAGACTGGACCCTGGCTCCTACGAGCAGTACTTC
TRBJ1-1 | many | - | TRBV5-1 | CASSLTIPTPLRQFEAFF | TGCGCCAGCAGCTTGACAATCCCCACGCCTCTAAGACAGTTTGAAGCTTTCTTT
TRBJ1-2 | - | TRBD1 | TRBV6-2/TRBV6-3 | CASSPGDRHLYGYTF | TGTGCCAGCAGCCCTGGGGACAGACACCTGTATGGCTACACCTTC
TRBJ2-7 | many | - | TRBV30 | CAWDRENEQYF | TGTGCCTGGGACCGGGAGAACGAGCAGTACTTC
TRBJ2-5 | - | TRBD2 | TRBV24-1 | CATSDSGGEETEYF | TGTGCCACCAGTGATTCCGGGGGGGAAGAGACCGAGTACTTC
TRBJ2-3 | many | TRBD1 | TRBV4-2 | CASSTYWTGGGTDTQYF | TGTGCCAGCAGCACCTATTGGACAGGGGGCGGCACAGATACGCAGTATTTT
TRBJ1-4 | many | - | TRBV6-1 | CASSSDRATNEKLFF | TGTGCCAGCAGTTCTGACAGAGCAACTAATGAAAAACTGTTTTTT
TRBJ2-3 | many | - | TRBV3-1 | CASSQDGRDTQYF | TGTGCCAGCAGCCAAGATGGGCGGGATACGCAGTATTTT
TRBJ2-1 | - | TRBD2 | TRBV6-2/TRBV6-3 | CASSYGLRGGRKAHEQFF | TGTGCCAGCAGTTACGGTTTAAGGGGCGGGAGAAAAGCTCATGAGCAGTTCTTC
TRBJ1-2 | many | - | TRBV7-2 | CASSPSERGWDGYTF | TGTGCCAGCAGCCCCTCTGAACGGGGATGGGATGGCTACACCTTC
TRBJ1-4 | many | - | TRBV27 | CASSSGRGDEKLFF | TGTGCCAGCAGTTCAGGCAGGGGCGACGAAAAACTGTTTTTT
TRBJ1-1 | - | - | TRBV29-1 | CSVGGEKGTTEAFF | TGCAGCGTTGGTGGGGAGAAGGGGACCACTGAAGCTTTCTTT
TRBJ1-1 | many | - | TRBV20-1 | CSAILIGRGTEAFF | TGCAGTGCTATATTGATAGGCAGAGGCACTGAAGCTTTCTTT
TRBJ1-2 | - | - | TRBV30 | CTWSVQNYGHTF | TGTACCTGGAGTGTACAGAACTATGGCCACACCTTC
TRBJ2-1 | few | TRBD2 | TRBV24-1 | CATGDLSGSYNERFF | TGTGCCACCGGTGATTTGAGCGGGAGCTACAATGAGCGGTTCTTC
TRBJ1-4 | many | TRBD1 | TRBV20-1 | CSARDPQGREKLFF | TGCAGTGCTAGAGACCCACAGGGGAGGGAAAAACTGTTTTTT
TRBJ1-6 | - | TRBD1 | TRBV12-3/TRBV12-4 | CASSLALQGNSPLHF | TGTGCCAGCAGTTTAGCGCTACAGGGGAATTCACCCCTCCACTTT
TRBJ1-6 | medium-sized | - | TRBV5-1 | CASRMGENSPLHF | TGCGCCAGCAGAATGGGGGAGAATTCACCCCTCCACTTT
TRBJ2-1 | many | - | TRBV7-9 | CASLGQPAYNEQFF | TGTGCCAGCCTTGGGCAGCCAGCCTACAATGAGCAGTTCTTC
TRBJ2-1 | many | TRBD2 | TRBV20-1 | CSARTIRVAGGPFDEQFF | TGCAGTGCTAGGACAATCAGAGTAGCGGGAGGGCCCTTCGATGAGCAGTTCTTC
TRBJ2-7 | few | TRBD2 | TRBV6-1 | CASSRTSAVSYEQYF | TGTGCCAGCAGCCGAACTAGCGCGGTCTCCTACGAGCAGTACTTC
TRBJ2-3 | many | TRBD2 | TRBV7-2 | CASSIAGSTDTQYF | TGTGCCAGCAGCATAGCGGGGAGCACAGATACGCAGTATTTT
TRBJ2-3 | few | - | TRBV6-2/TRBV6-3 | CASLRPRPSTDTQYF | TGTGCCAGCCTCAGACCGCGGCCATCAACAGATACGCAGTATTTT
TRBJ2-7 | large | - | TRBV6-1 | CASSEEFSGDWGSYEQYF | TGTGCCAGCAGTGAAGAATTTAGTGGAGACTGGGGCTCCTACGAGCAGTACTTC
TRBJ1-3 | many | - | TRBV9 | CASSVVPSGRPSSGNTIYF | TGTGCCAGCAGCGTAGTTCCCTCAGGGAGACCCAGCTCTGGAAACACCATATATTTT
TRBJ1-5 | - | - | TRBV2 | CASSEAGLSIRNQPQHF | TGTGCCAGCAGTGAAGCGGGGCTATCCATAAGAAATCAGCCCCAGCATTTT
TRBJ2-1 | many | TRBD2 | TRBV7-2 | CASSLGSGSLTEQFF | TGTGCCAGCAGCTTAGGAAGCGGGAGCTTAACTGAGCAGTTCTTC
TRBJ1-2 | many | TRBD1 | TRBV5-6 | CASSKYWTGSYGYTF | TGTGCCAGCAGTAAATACTGGACAGGGTCATATGGCTACACCTTC
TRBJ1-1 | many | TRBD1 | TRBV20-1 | CSARGRGQGNTEAFF | TGCAGTGCTAGGGGCCGTGGACAGGGGAACACTGAAGCTTTCTTT
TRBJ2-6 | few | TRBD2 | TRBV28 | CASSPILAGSGANVLTF | TGTGCCAGCAGTCCGATCCTAGCGGGATCTGGGGCCAACGTCCTGACTTTC
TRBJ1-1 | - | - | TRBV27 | CASSLYKNTEAFF | TGTGCCAGCAGTTTATACAAGAACACTGAAGCTTTCTTT
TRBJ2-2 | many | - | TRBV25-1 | CASSELQGNTGELFF | TGTGCCAGCAGTGAACTCCAGGGGAACACCGGGGAGCTGTTTTTT
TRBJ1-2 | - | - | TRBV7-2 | CSSSPSELGWDGYTF | TGTTCCAGCAGCCCCTCTGAACTGGGATGGGATGGCTACACCTTC
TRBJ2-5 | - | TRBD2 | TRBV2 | CASSDRMGGENQYF | TGTGCTAGCAGTGACCGGATGGGAGGGGAGAACCAGTACTTC
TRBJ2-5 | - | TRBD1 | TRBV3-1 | CASSQSGTGGETQYF | TGTGCCAGCAGTCAGTCCGGGACAGGTGGAGAGACCCAGTACTTC
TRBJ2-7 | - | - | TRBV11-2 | CASSITGTPFHEHYF | TGTGCCAGCAGCATTACCGGGACCCCATTCCACGAGCATTACTTC
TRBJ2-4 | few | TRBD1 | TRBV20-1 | CSARGGGVASSIQYF | TGCAGCGCTAGAGGGGGCGGAGTAGCTTCAAGCATTCAGTACTTC
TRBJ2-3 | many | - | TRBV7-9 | CASSLGIGALGWADTQYF | TGTGCCAGCAGCTTAGGAATCGGGGCTCTGGGATGGGCAGATACGCAGTATTTT
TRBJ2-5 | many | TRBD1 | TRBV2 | CASKGSRGQDPYQETQYF | TGTGCCAGCAAGGGGTCTCGGGGACAGGACCCGTACCAAGAGACCCAGTACTTC
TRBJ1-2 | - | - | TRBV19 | CASTTGYGYNF | TGTGCCAGTACGACCGGTTATGGCTACAACTTC
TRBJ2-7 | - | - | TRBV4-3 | CASSQGARQDLQYF | TGCGCCAGCAGCCAAGGGGCACGACAGGACCTCCAGTACTTT
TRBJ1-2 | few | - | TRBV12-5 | CASGLASFYGYTF | TGTGCTAGTGGTTTGGCTTCTTTCTATGGCTACACCTTC
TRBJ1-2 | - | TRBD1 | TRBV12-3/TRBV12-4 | CADRSCTGGAEGYTF | TGTGCCGACAGGTCCTGTACAGGGGGCGCTGAGGGCTACACCTTC
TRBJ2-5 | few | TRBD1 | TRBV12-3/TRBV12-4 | CASSYTGTEETQYF | TGTGCCAGCAGTTATACCGGGACAGAAGAGACCCAGTACTTC
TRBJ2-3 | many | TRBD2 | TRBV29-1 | CSVSLAGATDTQYF | TGCAGCGTCTCCTTAGCGGGAGCTACAGATACGCAGTATTTT
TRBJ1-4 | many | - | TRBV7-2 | CASSLASTNEKLFF | TGTGCCAGCAGCTTAGCCTCAACTAATGAAAAACTGTTTTTT
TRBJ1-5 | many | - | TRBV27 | CASSPSGPYQPQHF | TGTGCCAGCAGTCCCTCAGGGCCCTATCAGCCCCAGCATTTT
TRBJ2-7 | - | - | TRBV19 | CASSIKADSYEQHF | TGTGCCAGTAGTATAAAGGCAGACTCCTACGAGCAGCACTTC
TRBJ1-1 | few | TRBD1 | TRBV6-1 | CASRTGGAGNTEAFF | TGTGCCAGCAGGACAGGGGGCGCCGGGAACACTGAAGCTTTCTTT
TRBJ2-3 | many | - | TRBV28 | CASSSDRGGDTQYF | TGTGCCAGCAGTTCCGACAGGGGAGGGGATACGCAGTATTTT
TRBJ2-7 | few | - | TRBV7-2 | CASSSFFTPQYF | TGTGCCAGCAGTTCTTTTTTTACCCCGCAGTACTTC
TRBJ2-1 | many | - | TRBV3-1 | CASSQDQTVRPTEFF | TGTGCCAGCAGCCAAGATCAAACCGTCCGCCCAACAGAGTTCTTC
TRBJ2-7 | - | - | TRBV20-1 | CIQKGCVRGEQYF | TGCATCCAAAAAGGGTGTGTGCGGGGCGAGCAGTACTTC